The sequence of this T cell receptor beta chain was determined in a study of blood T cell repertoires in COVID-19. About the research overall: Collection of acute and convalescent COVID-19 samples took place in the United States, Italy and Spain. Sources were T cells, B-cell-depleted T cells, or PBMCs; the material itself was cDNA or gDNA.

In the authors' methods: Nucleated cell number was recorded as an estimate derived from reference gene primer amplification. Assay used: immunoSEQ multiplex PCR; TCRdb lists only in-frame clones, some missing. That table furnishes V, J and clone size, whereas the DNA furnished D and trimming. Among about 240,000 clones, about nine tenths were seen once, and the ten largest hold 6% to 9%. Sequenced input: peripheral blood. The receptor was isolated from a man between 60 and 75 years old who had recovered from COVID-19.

The CDR3 spells CASSLRGEIGNTIYF. DNA for the CDR3: TGTGCCAGTAGTCTCAGGGGCGAAATTGGAAACACCATATATTTT. V is TRBV19 and J is TRBJ1-3; the D gene is possibly TRBD1 (6 bases). V was shortened by 5 bases and J by 3 bases, with 14 bases between the two germline ends. The germline V gene encodes CDR1 LNHDA and CDR2 SQIVND (reference sequence). This CDR3 comprises 15 residues.